These 20 T cell receptor beta chains came from one sample sequenced in a study of technical replicates of blood from several donors. TCRdb's copy holds only in-frame clones and misses some; the assay was immunoSEQ multiplex PCR. This table holds roughly 72,000 clones, approximately 96% found once. The source material was T cells isolated from PBMCs. The receptors come from a human donor in good health.

The chain joins TRBV4-3 to TRBJ2-2; D is possibly TRBD1 (5 bases). This CDR3 comprises 15 residues. V lost 1 base, J lost 4 bases, and 10 bases lay in between. Germline V gene data show CDR1 as LGHNA and CDR2 as YSLEER. In DNA, the CDR3 is TGCGCCAGCAGCCAAGTCGTGACAGCCACCGGGGAGCTGTTTTTT. The encoded protein is CASSQVVTATGELFF.

The chain recombines TRBV4-1 with TRBJ2-3; 7 bases map to TRBD2. From germline, CDR1 is MGHRA and CDR2 YSYEKL. The CDR3 consists of 15 residues. The ends lost 2 bases at V and 1 base at J; junction bases unmatched: 3. The CDR3 region has the DNA TGCGCCAGCAGCCAACTCGCGGGGGGCACAGATACGCAGTATTTT. Translating gives CASSQLAGGTDTQYF.

This sequence joins TRBV5-6 and TRBJ2-7; TRBD1 agrees at 9 bases. The CDR3 is 15 amino acids. J gave up 3 bases and V 4 bases, and 8 bases lay outside the gene matches. Per the germline V gene, CDR1 is SGHDT and CDR2 is YYEEEE. In DNA form, the CDR3 reads TGTGCCAGCAGCGTTCCGGGACAGGGAGGCTACGAGCAGTACTTC. Encoded protein: CASSVPGQGGYEQYF.

The chain has TRBV7-2 and TRBJ1-2, with 7 bases matching TRBD1. The germline gives CDR1 SGHTA, CDR2 FQGNSA. CDR3 length: 15 residues. The V segment lost 5 bases and the J segment 3 bases; nucleotides outside the gene matches: 9. CDR3 DNA: TGTGCCAGCAGCACTACCGGGACAGCCTACTATGGCTACACCTTC. Amino acids: CASSTTGTAYYGYTF.

The chain employs TRBV4-1 and TRBJ2-7; a weak D match, TRBD2 (5 bases). Germline values: CDR1 MGHRA, CDR2 YSYEKL. The CDR3 runs to 15 residues. V was clipped by 1 base and J by 3 bases, with 13 bases between them. In DNA, the CDR3 is TGCGCCAGCAGCCAAGTTTTTCCCGGGGACTACGAGCAGTACTTC. It translates to CASSQVFPGDYEQYF.

V usage is TRBV2 and J usage is TRBJ1-2; 7 positions agree with TRBD1. The CDR3 is 14 amino acids. V was clipped by 6 bases and J by 2 bases; unmatched bases: 6. CDR1 SNHLY and CDR2 FYNNEI come from the germline V gene. The chain's CDR3 is CASRVGGSNYGYTF. The DNA of the CDR3 is TGTGCCAGCAGAGTAGGGGGCTCAAACTATGGCTACACCTTC.

This chain connects TRBV29-1 to TRBJ2-3; 9 bases agree with TRBD2. The CDR3 has 15 amino acids. The trim removed 3 bases at V and 6 bases at J, leaving 10 bases unmatched. CDR1 and CDR2 from the germline V gene are SQVTM and ANQGSEA. Here the CDR3 DNA reads TGCAGCGTTGAGCGGGAGGGCCATCTCGCCGATACGCAGTATTTT. Residues: CSVEREGHLADTQYF.

The CDR3 spells CASSLFYGQSSYGYTF. In nucleotides, the CDR3 is TGTGCCAGCAGCTTATTTTATGGACAGTCCTCCTATGGCTACACCTTC. The V call is TRBV7-9, the J call TRBJ1-2; maybe TRBD1 (6 bases). V lost 2 bases and J lost 4, with 17 bases in between. Germline V gene data show CDR1 as SEHNR and CDR2 as FQNEAQ (reference sequence). This CDR3 spans 16 amino acids.

This sequence joins TRBV13 and TRBJ2-1; tentative D call: TRBD2 (6 bases). There are 17 residues in the CDR3. Germline CDR1 and CDR2: PRHDT and FYEKMQ (reference sequence). Trimming pared 1 base from V and 0 bases from J, leaving 13 bases between. In nucleotides, the CDR3 is TGTGCCAGCAGCTTAGACGTCGGGGGAGTCTCCTACAATGAGCAGTTCTTC. This codes for CASSLDVGGVSYNEQFF.

This clone was recorded once. The chain recombines TRBV7-3 with TRBJ1-2, with D hard to call. The V and J ends lost 6 bases and 6 bases respectively, with 8 bases between them. The germline CDR1 and CDR2 sequences are SGHTA and FQGTGA. CDR3 length: 11 residues. In DNA, the CDR3 is TGTGCCAGCAGAACAGTAGATGGCTACACCTTC. This translates into CASRTVDGYTF.

The J gene is TRBJ2-7, the V gene TRBV7-2, with 15 bases that match TRBD2. This CDR3 region has 18 residues. Germline V gene sequence: CDR1 SGHTA, CDR2 FQGNSA. V lost 5 bases and J lost 0; bases outside the gene matches: 8. CDR3 loop: CASSARPGLAGGSYEQYF. The CDR3 DNA sequence: TGTGCCAGCAGCGCTAGACCGGGACTAGCGGGGGGCTCCTACGAGCAGTACTTC.

The chain recombines TRBV9 with TRBJ2-3; 7 nucleotides match TRBD1. CDR1 is SGDLS, CDR2 YYNGEE, per germline. V shed 3 bases, J shed 3 bases, and the junction held 1 base outside the gene matches. This CDR3 spans 13 amino acids. The CDR3 DNA sequence: TGTGCCAGCAGCGAGACAGGGACAGATACGCAGTATTTT. Its protein is CASSETGTDTQYF.

This chain links TRBV30 with TRBJ1-2; D remains unclear. The length of the CDR3 is 13 residues. The germline V and J ends were trimmed by 0 bases and 2 bases, with 7 bases remaining between them. Germline CDR1 reads GTSNPN; CDR2 reads SVGIG (reference sequence). This CDR3 is CAWSVMGNYGYTF. DNA of the CDR3: TGTGCCTGGAGTGTAATGGGCAACTATGGCTACACCTTC.

The V and J genes are TRBV25-1 and TRBJ1-4, with D hard to call. The CDR3 extends over 13 amino acids. CDR1 is MGHDK and CDR2 is SYGVNS in the germline V gene. V gave up 7 bases and J gave up 10 bases, with 16 bases separating them. The DNA for the CDR3 is TGTGCCAGCACTACCGGTCTCTTTGGAAAACTGTTTTTT. This translates into CASTTGLFGKLFF.

Only one count was recorded for this clone. The chain combines TRBV6-1 with TRBJ2-7; D might be TRBD1 (6 bases). Germline CDR1 MNHNS, CDR2 SASEGT. There are 13 residues in the CDR3. V was cut by 7 bases and J by 2 bases, with 12 bases left in between. CDR3 DNA sequence: TGTGCCAGCAATGGACAGCGAGCCTACGAGCAGTACTTC. It encodes CASNGQRAYEQYF.

The J gene is TRBJ2-5, the V gene TRBV29-1; TRBD2 might be the D (5 bases). Germline CDR1 and CDR2: SQVTM and ANQGSEA. The CDR3 has 14 residues. V was pared by 3 bases and J by 5 bases, with 16 bases between. The CDR3, as DNA: TGCAGCGTTGACCCCACGACCCGCGGGGAGACCCAGTACTTC. Amino acids: CSVDPTTRGETQYF.

V gene TRBV28 combines with J gene TRBJ2-7; 13 nucleotides agree with TRBD2. CDR1 is MDHEN and CDR2 is SYDVKM in the germline V gene. This CDR3 spans 15 amino acids. The ends lost 5 bases at V and 6 bases at J; junction bases unmatched: 7. CDR3 bases: TGTGCCAGCAGTACCCCGGGACTAGCGGGATTCGAGCAGTACTTC. Its protein product is CASSTPGLAGFEQYF.

This CDR3 reads CASSGLRGYEQYF. Written as DNA, the CDR3 is TGTGCCAGCTCAGGCCTCCGGGGGTACGAGCAGTACTTC. This sequence joins TRBV18 and TRBJ2-7; D may be TRBD2 (6 bases). V lost 5 bases, J lost 4 bases, and 12 bases lay in between. The V gene's germline CDR1 is KGHSH and CDR2 LQKENI. The CDR3 runs to 13 residues.

The CDR3 reads CASSQDYGSGVFSYNEQFF. The CDR3 DNA reads TGTGCCAGCAGCCAAGATTACGGTAGCGGCGTTTTCTCCTACAATGAGCAGTTCTTC. V gene TRBV14 combines with J gene TRBJ2-1; D perhaps matches TRBD2 (6 bases). V lost 0 bases and J lost 0, with 18 bases in between. The CDR3 is 19 residues long. Germline V CDR1 and CDR2: SGHDN, FVKESK.

This clone appeared once. The chain has TRBV9 and TRBJ2-5; TRBD2 matches at 7 bases. From germline, CDR1 is SGDLS and CDR2 YYNGEE. Germline trimming cut 0 bases from V and 3 bases from J; bases unmatched to any gene: 11. The CDR3 loop spans 17 amino acids. The CDR3 sequence: CASSVGLTAGLEETQYF. The DNA of the CDR3 is TGTGCCAGCAGCGTAGGTTTGACAGCGGGACTTGAAGAGACCCAGTACTTC. The full variable domain, its missing parts supplied by reference TRBV9 and TRBJ2-5, is DSGVTQTPKHLITATGQRVTLRCSPRSGDLSVYWYQQSLDQGLQFLIQYYNGEERAKGNILERFSAQQFPDLHSELNLSSLELGDSALYFCASSVGLTAGLEETQYFGPGTRLLVL.